This note documents a single T cell receptor (beta chain) sequence. Its antigen is currently unknown. Assay used: immunoSEQ multiplex PCR; TCRdb lists only in-frame clones, some missing. This sample has 250,000 to 300,000 clones, with around 86% found just once. The data were obtained in a study of cytomegalovirus exposure and HLA in healthy donors. Whole-study results and caveats: Testing in vitro showed a few CMV-associated chains specific for CMV antigens. The classifier, whose performance was assessed in both the original and validation cohorts, reportedly diagnosed cytomegalovirus status with high specificity and sensitivity. According to the study, 180 or so TCR beta chains were cytomegalovirus-associated.

The CDR3 consists of 15 residues. After removal of 1 base from V and 4 bases from J, the junction contained 3 bases not matched to a gene. Germline assignment: CDR1 MGHRA and CDR2 YSYEKL. Sample: PBMCs. The sequence came from a woman younger than 30 in good health and CMV-seronegative. The chain has TRBV4-1 and TRBJ2-2, with 7 bases matching TRBD2. CDR3 amino acids: CASSQARELTGELFF. The CDR3 region has the DNA TGCGCCAGCAGCCAAGCGCGGGAGCTCACCGGGGAGCTGTTTTTT.